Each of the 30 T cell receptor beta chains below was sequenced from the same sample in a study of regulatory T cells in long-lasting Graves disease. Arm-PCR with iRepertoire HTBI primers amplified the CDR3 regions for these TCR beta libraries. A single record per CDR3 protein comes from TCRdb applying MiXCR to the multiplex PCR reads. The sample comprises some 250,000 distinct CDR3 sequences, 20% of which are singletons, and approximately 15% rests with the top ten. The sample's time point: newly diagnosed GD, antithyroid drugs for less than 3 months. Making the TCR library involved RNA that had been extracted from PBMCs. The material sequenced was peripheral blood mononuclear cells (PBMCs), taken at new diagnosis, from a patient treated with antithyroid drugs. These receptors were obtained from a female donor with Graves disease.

This chain's CDR3 is CSAETSGGIQETQYF. The DNA for the CDR3 is TGCAGTGCTGAGACTAGCGGGGGTATACAAGAGACCCAGTACTTC. The V call is TRBV20-1, the J call TRBJ2-5; TRBD2 matches 12 bases. Per germline, CDR1 DFQATT and CDR2 SNEGSKA (reference sequence). The V gene end was trimmed by 5 bases and the J gene end by 2 bases; junction bases not matched to a gene: 6. This CDR3 is 15 amino acids long.

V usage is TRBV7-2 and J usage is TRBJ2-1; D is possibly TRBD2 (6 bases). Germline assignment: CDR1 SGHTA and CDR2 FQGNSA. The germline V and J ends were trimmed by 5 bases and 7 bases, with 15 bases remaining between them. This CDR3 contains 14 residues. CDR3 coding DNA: TGTGCCAGCAGCCGGAGGGCCGGGTATAATGAGCAGTTCTTC. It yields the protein CASSRRAGYNEQFF. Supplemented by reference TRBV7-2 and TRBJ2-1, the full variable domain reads GAGVSQSPSNKVTEKGKDVELRCDPISGHTALYWYRQSLGQGLEFLIYFQGNSAPDKSGLPSDRFSAERTGGSVSTLTIQRTQQEDSAVYLCASSRRAGYNEQFFGPGTRLTVL.

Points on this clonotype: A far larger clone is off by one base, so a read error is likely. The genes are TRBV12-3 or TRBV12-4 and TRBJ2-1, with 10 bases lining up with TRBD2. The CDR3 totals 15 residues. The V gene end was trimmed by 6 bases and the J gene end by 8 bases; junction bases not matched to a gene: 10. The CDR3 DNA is TGTGCCAGCAGCCGCGGACTAGCGGACTCCTATGAGCAGTTCTTC. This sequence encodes CASSRGLADSYEQFF.

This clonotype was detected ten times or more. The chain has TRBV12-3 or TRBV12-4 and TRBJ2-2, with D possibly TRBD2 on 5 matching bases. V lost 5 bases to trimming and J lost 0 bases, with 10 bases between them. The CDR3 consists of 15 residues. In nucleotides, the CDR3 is TGTGCCAGCAGTGGAGAGAGGGCGAACACCGGGGAGCTGTTTTTT. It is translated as CASSGERANTGELFF.

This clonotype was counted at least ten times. CDR3: CASSLMWSSYNEQFF. CDR3 nucleotides: TGTGCCAGCAGCTTGATGTGGAGCTCCTACAATGAGCAGTTCTTC. The chain joins TRBV5-4 to TRBJ2-1, with D hard to call. The germline CDR1 and CDR2 sequences are SGHNT and YYREEE (reference sequence). Trimming cost V 1 base and J 0 bases, with 8 bases left between them. The CDR3 consists of 15 residues.

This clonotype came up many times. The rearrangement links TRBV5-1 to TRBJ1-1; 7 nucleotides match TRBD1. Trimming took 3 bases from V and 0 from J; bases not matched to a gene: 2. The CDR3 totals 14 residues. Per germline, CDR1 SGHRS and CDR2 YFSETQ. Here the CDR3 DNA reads TGCGCCAGCAGCTCGACAGGGATGAACACTGAAGCTTTCTTT. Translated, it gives CASSSTGMNTEAFF.

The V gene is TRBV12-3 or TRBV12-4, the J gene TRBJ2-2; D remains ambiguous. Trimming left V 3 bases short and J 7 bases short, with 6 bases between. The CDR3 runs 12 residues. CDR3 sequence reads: CASSFLDGELFF. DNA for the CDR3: TGTGCCAGCAGTTTCTTGGACGGGGAGCTGTTTTTT.

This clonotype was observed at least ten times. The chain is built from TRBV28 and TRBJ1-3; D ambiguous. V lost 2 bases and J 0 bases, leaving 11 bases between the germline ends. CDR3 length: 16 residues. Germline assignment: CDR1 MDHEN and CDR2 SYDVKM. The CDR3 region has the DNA TGTGCCAGCAGTTTAACCGTCAGCCGCTCTGGAAACACCATATATTTT. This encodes CASSLTVSRSGNTIYF.

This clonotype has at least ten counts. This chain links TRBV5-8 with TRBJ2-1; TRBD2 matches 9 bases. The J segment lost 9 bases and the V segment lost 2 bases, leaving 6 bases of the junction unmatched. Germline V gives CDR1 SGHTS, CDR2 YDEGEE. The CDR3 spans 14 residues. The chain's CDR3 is CASSFLAGEPEQFF. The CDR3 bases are TGTGCCAGCAGCTTTTTAGCGGGAGAGCCTGAGCAGTTCTTC.

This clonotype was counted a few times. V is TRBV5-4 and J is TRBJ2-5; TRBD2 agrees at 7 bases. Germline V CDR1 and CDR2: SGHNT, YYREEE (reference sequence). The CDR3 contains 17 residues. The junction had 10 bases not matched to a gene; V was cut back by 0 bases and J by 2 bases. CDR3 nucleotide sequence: TGTGCCAGCAGCTTGGGGGAACTAGCGATTCTTCAAGAGACCCAGTACTTC. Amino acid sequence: CASSLGELAILQETQYF. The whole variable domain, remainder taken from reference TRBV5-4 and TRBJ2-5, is ETGVTQSPTHLIKTRGQQVTLRCSSQSGHNTVSWYQQALGQGPQFIFQYYREEENGRGNFPPRFSGLQFPNYSSELNVNALELDDSALYLCASSLGELAILQETQYFGPGTRLLVL.

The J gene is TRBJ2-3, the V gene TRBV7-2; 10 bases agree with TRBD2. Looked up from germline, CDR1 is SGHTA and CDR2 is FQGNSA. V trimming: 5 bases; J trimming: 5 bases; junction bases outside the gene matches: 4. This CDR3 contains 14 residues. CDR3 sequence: CASSPQRGGDTQYF. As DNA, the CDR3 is TGTGCCAGCAGCCCGCAGCGGGGGGGAGATACGCAGTATTTT.

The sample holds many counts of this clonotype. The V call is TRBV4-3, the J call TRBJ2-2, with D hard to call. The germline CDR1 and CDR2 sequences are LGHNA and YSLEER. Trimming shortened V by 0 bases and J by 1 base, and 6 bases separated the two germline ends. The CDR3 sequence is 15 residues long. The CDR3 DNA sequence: TGCGCCAGCAGCCAAGAGGGAAAGAACACCGGGGAGCTGTTTTTT. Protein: CASSQEGKNTGELFF.

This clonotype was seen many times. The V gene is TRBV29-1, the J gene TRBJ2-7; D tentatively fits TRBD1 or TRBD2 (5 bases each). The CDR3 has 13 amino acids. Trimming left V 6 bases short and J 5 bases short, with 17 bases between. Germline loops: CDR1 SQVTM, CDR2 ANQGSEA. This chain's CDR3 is CSVGDLLGDEQYF. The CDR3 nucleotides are TGCAGCGTGGGGGACCTTCTGGGCGACGAGCAGTACTTC.

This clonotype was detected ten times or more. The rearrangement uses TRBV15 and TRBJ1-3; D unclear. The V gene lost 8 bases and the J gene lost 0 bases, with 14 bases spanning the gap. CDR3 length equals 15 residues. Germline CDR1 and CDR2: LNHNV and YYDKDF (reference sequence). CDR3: CATSHPQISGNTIYF. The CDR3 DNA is TGTGCCACCTCCCACCCCCAAATCTCTGGAAACACCATATATTTT.

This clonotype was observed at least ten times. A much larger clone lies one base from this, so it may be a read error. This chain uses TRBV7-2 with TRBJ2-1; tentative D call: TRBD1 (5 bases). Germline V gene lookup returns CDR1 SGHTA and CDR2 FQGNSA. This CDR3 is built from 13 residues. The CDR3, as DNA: TGTGCCAGCAGCTCCAGTTGGGGCAATGGGCAGTTCTTC. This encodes CASSSSWGNGQFF.

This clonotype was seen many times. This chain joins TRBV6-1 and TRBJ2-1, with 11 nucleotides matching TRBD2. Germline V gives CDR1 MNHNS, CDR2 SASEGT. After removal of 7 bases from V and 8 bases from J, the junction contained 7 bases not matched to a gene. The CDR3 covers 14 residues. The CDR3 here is CASITSGGPDEQFF. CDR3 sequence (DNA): TGTGCCAGCATTACTAGCGGGGGTCCGGATGAGCAGTTCTTC.

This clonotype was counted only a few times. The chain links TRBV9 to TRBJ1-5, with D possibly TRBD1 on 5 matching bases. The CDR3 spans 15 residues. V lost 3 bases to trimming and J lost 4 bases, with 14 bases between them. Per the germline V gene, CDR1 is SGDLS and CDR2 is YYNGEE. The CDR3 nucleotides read TGTGCCAGCAGCGAAGCCGGGACGGAGAATCAGCCCCAGCATTTT. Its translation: CASSEAGTENQPQHF. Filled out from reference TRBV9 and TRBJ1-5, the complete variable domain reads DSGVTQTPKHLITATGQRVTLRCSPRSGDLSVYWYQQSLDQGLQFLIQYYNGEERAKGNILERFSAQQFPDLHSELNLSSLELGDSALYFCASSEAGTENQPQHFGDGTRLSIL.

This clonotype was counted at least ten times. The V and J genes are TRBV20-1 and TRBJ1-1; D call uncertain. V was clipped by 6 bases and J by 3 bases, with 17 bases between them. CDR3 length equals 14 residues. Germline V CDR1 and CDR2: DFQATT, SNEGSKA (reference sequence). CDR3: CSALRVLGDTEAFF. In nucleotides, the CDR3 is TGCAGTGCGCTAAGGGTCCTCGGGGACACTGAAGCTTTCTTT.

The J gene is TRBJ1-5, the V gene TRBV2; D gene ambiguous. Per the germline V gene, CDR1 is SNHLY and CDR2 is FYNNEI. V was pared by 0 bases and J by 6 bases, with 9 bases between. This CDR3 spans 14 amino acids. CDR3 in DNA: TGTGCCAGCAGTGAAGCGCTTCCGGGTCAGCCCCAGCATTTT. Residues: CASSEALPGQPQHF.

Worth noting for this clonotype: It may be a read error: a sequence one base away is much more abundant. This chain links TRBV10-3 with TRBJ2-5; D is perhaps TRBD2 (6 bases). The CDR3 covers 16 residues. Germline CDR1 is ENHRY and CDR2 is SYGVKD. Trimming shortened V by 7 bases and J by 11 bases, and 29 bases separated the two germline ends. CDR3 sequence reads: CAIMASGSSSYNEQYF. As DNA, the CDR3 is TGTGCCATCATGGCAAGCGGGTCTAGCTCCTACAATGAGCAGTACTTC.

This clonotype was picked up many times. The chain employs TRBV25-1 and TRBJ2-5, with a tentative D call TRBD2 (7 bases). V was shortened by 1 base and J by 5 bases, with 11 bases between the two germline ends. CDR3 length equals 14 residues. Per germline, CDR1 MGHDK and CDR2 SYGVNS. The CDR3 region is CASSEWEGDETQYF. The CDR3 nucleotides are TGTGCCAGCAGTGAATGGGAGGGGGACGAGACCCAGTACTTC.

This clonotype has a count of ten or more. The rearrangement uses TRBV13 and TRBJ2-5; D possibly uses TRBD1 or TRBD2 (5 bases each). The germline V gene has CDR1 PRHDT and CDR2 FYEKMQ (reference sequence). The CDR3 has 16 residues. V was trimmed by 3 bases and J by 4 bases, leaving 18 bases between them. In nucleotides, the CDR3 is TGTGCCAGCAGCTTCTTGGGGACGGAGGAGGTAGAGACCCAGTACTTC. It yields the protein CASSFLGTEEVETQYF.

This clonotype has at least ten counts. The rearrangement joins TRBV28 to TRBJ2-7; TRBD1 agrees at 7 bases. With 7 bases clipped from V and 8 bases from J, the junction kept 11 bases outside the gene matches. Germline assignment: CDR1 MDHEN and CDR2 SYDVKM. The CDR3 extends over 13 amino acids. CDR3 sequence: CASILATGAKQYF. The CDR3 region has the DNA TGTGCCAGCATCCTGGCTACAGGGGCCAAGCAGTACTTC.

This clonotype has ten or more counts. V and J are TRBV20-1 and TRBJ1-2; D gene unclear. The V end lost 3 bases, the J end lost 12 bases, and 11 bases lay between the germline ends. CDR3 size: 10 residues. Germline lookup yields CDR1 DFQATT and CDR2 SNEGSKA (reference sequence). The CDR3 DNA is TGCAGTGCTAGCACTCCGCTGCACACCTTC. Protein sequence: CSASTPLHTF.

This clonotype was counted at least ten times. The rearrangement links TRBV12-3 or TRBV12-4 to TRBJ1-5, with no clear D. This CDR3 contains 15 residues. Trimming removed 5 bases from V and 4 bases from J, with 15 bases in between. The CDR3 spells CASSHRTLSNQPQHF. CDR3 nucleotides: TGTGCCAGCAGTCACCGGACCCTGTCAAATCAGCCCCAGCATTTT.

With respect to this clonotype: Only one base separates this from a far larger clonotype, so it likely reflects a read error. In nucleotides, the CDR3 is TGTGCCAGCAGCCAGCTAGCGGGAGGTTTGTACAATGAGCAGTCCTTC. Translating it yields CASSQLAGGLYNEQSF. V usage is TRBV5-8 and J usage is TRBJ2-1; 11 bases line up with TRBD2. The CDR3 sequence is 16 residues long. Germline CDR1 SGHTS, CDR2 YDEGEE.

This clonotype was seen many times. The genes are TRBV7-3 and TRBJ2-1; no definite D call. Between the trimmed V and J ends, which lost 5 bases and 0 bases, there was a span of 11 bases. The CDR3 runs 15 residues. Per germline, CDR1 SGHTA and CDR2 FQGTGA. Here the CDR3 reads CASSILPSSYNEQFF. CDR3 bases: TGTGCCAGCAGCATTCTCCCGAGCTCCTACAATGAGCAGTTCTTC.

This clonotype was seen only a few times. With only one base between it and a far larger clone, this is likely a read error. CDR3 nucleotides: TGTGCCAGCAGCTTGGGTTTTAGCGGCCTCGGCGGGGCCCAGTACTTC. It codes for CASSLGFSGLGGAQYF. This chain connects TRBV11-2 to TRBJ2-1; possible D gene TRBD2, 6 bases. The DNA end lines up better with TRBJ2-5; the J call may be wrong. The CDR3 length is 16 residues. Germline CDR1 and CDR2: SGHAT and FQNNGV.

The CDR3 DNA follows: TGTGCCAGCAGCCTCCCAGTATTGGGGCCCAAAAACATTCAGTACTTC. Its translation: CASSLPVLGPKNIQYF. This sequence joins TRBV7-9 and TRBJ2-4; a possible D gene is TRBD1 (5 bases). The germline V gene encodes CDR1 SEHNR and CDR2 FQNEAQ (reference sequence). The CDR3 loop spans 16 amino acids. The V and J ends lost 5 bases and 2 bases respectively, with 16 bases between them.

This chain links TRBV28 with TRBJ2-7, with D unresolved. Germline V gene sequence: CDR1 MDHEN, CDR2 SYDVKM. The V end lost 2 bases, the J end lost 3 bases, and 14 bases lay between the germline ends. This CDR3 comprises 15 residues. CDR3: CASSLRASSFYEQYF. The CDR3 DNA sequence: TGTGCCAGCAGTTTACGGGCTAGTTCTTTCTACGAGCAGTACTTC.